These 25 T cell receptor beta chains came from one sample sequenced in a study of T cells in Graves' hyperthyroidism and ophthalmopathy. The TCR beta CDR3 regions underwent amplification using RNA transcripts as the source. HTBI primers were used for first-round RT-PCR of the TCR CDR3. TCRdb reprocessed the multiplex PCR reads with MiXCR, giving one entry per CDR3 protein. The data contain about 180,000 distinct CDR3 sequences, over 15% of them singletons. Sequencing was done on a sample of blood. These receptors all stem from a woman aged 45-60 years with Graves' hyperthyroidism.

This clonotype occurred many times. V gene TRBV27 combines with J gene TRBJ2-2, with D maybe TRBD1 (6 bases). CDR1 is MNHEY, CDR2 SMNVEV, per germline (reference sequence). The length of the CDR3 is 17 residues. Deletions cut 2 bases from V and 0 bases from J, with 13 bases between. CDR3 amino acids: CASSLKPQGTNTGELFF. CDR3 nucleotide sequence: TGTGCCAGCAGTTTAAAGCCGCAGGGGACGAACACCGGGGAGCTGTTTTTT.

This clonotype was found many times. V usage is TRBV6-6 and J usage is TRBJ2-2; TRBD2 is a possible D gene (6 bases). This CDR3 has 17 residues. Trimming took off 2 bases at V and 6 bases at J, with 19 bases between the two ends. Germline values: CDR1 MNHNY, CDR2 SVGAGI (reference sequence). The chain's CDR3 is CASSYGGSGGAPGELFF. In DNA form, the CDR3 reads TGTGCCAGCAGTTACGGGGGGTCCGGGGGAGCGCCCGGGGAGCTGTTTTTT.

In this sample, this clonotype turned up many times. This sequence joins TRBV7-9 and TRBJ1-1; tentatively, D is TRBD1 (6 bases). The CDR3 has 15 amino acids. Deletions cut 3 bases from V and 3 bases from J, with 14 bases between. Per the germline V gene, CDR1 is SEHNR and CDR2 is FQNEAQ (reference sequence). The CDR3 is CASSFDRSSYTEAFF. DNA for the CDR3: TGTGCCAGCAGCTTCGACAGGTCTTCCTACACTGAAGCTTTCTTT.

In this sample, this clonotype turned up many times. This sequence joins TRBV5-1 and TRBJ1-6, with D perhaps TRBD1 (5 bases). Germline lookup yields CDR1 SGHRS and CDR2 YFSETQ. The CDR3 is 16 amino acids. V lost 4 bases, J lost 0 bases, and 11 bases lay in between. Here the CDR3 reads CASSQGHSSYNSPLHF. In nucleotides, the CDR3 is TGCGCCAGCAGCCAAGGACACAGCTCCTATAATTCACCCCTCCACTTT.

The chain employs TRBV19 and TRBJ1-3; D remains ambiguous. The CDR3 extends over 15 amino acids. V was shortened by 3 bases and J by 0 bases, with 9 bases between the two germline ends. The V gene's germline CDR1 is LNHDA and CDR2 SQIVND (reference sequence). In DNA form, the CDR3 reads TGTGCCAGTAGTATCGCGGCAAGCTCTGGAAACACCATATATTTT. Protein: CASSIAASSGNTIYF.

This clonotype was counted at least ten times. CDR3 loop: CASRRGQSYNEQFF. CDR3 coding DNA: TGTGCCAGCAGACGGGGACAGTCCTACAATGAGCAGTTCTTC. The V gene is TRBV2, the J gene TRBJ2-1; 7 bases map to TRBD1. Germline V CDR1 and CDR2: SNHLY, FYNNEI. V lost 6 bases, J lost 1 base, and 3 bases stayed unmatched. The CDR3 runs 14 residues.

The sample holds many counts of this clonotype. The gene calls are TRBV18 and TRBJ1-1, with D maybe TRBD1 (5 bases). This CDR3 has 13 residues. Trimming cost V 10 bases and J 8 bases, with 20 bases left between them. Germline V lookup: CDR1 KGHSH, CDR2 LQKENI. In DNA, the CDR3 is TGTGCCACCCTGGAATATACAGGCACCGAAGCTTTCTTT. Its protein product is CATLEYTGTEAFF.

The chain carries TRBV20-1 and TRBJ2-7, with 7 bases fitting TRBD2. Losses at the gene ends were 7 bases for V and 0 bases for J; bases not matched to a gene: 6. Per the germline V gene, CDR1 is DFQATT and CDR2 is SNEGSKA (reference sequence). The CDR3 is made up of 13 amino acids. For the CDR3, the DNA is TGCAGTGTACTCGGGAGGTCCTCCTACGAGCAGTACTTC. Translating it yields CSVLGRSSYEQYF.

Many counts were recorded for this clonotype. This chain joins TRBV20-1 and TRBJ2-4; TRBD1 is a possible D gene (5 bases). V lost 3 bases to trimming and J lost 5 bases, with 11 bases between them. This CDR3 has 13 amino acids. CDR1 is DFQATT and CDR2 is SNEGSKA in the germline V gene (reference sequence). CDR3 DNA sequence: TGCAGTGCTAGGGGCCTCAGGGAAAACATTCAGTACTTC. Its translation is CSARGLRENIQYF.

This clonotype has a count of ten or more. CDR3 region: CASSEEVSYNSPLHF. DNA of the CDR3: TGTGCCAGCAGTGAAGAGGTCTCCTATAATTCACCCCTCCACTTT. The rearrangement uses TRBV2 and TRBJ1-6; no definite D call. Trimming stripped 1 base from V and 0 bases from J, with 4 bases between. The germline gives CDR1 SNHLY, CDR2 FYNNEI. The CDR3 has 15 residues.

This clonotype was seen many times. The CDR3 spells CASRVPGASEQYF. CDR3 sequence (DNA): TGTGCCAGCAGGGTTCCGGGGGCCAGCGAGCAGTACTTC. The chain employs TRBV2 and TRBJ2-7; possibly TRBD1 or TRBD2 for D (6 bases each). From germline, CDR1 is SNHLY and CDR2 FYNNEI. Trimming removed 6 bases at V and 6 bases at J, with 15 bases between. CDR3 length equals 13 residues.

This clonotype came up many times. V usage is TRBV7-2 and J usage is TRBJ1-1; unclear D gene. Trimming shortened V by 2 bases and J by 6 bases, and 10 bases separated the two germline ends. This CDR3 has 13 residues. Germline assignment: CDR1 SGHTA and CDR2 FQGNSA. Here the CDR3 DNA reads TGTGCCAGCAGCTTATTTAAGGTTCCTGAAGCTTTCTTT. This gives the protein CASSLFKVPEAFF.

This clonotype showed up many times. This chain connects TRBV19 to TRBJ1-2, with a weak D call TRBD1 (6 bases). Germline loops: CDR1 LNHDA, CDR2 SQIVND (reference sequence). The CDR3 spans 13 residues. The V end lost 10 bases, the J end lost 4 bases, and 16 bases lay between the germline ends. The CDR3 DNA reads as TGTGCCACCGAACCGGGGGCGTTCTATGGCTACACCTTC. Translated: CATEPGAFYGYTF.

This clonotype was recorded at least ten times. This rearrangement joins TRBV20-1 to TRBJ1-5; D is undetermined. The CDR3 covers 13 residues. Deletions cut 4 bases from V and 6 bases from J, with 13 bases between. Germline assignment: CDR1 DFQATT and CDR2 SNEGSKA (reference sequence). The CDR3 is CSAKDIASQPQHF. The CDR3 DNA follows: TGCAGTGCTAAAGACATAGCCAGTCAGCCCCAGCATTTT.

In its sample, this clonotype was seen many times. The rearrangement links TRBV28 to TRBJ2-3; TRBD2 aligns across 11 bases. The CDR3 loop spans 16 amino acids. Germline V CDR1 and CDR2: MDHEN, SYDVKM. Trimming at V came to 3 bases and at J to 3 bases, leaving 5 bases not matched to a gene. In DNA form, the CDR3 reads TGTGCCAGCAGTTTCTTAGCGGGGGGGCATACAGATACGCAGTATTTT. Translating it yields CASSFLAGGHTDTQYF. Looking up the rest from reference TRBV28 and TRBJ2-3 gives the full variable domain: DVKVTQSSRYLVKRTGEKVFLECVQDMDHENMFWYRQDPGLGLRLIYFSYDVKMKEKGDIPEGYSVSREKKERFSLILESASTNQTSMYLCASSFLAGGHTDTQYFGPGTRLTVL.

This clonotype showed up many times. The genes are TRBV28 and TRBJ2-1; 7 nucleotides align to TRBD1. After removal of 6 bases from V and 10 bases from J, the junction contained 12 bases not matched to a gene. This CDR3 is built from 14 residues. CDR1 is MDHEN and CDR2 is SYDVKM in the germline V gene. Here the CDR3 DNA reads TGTGCCAGCAGGAGCAGACAGGGATTTATGGAGCAGTTCTTC. It yields the protein CASRSRQGFMEQFF.

Comment on this clonotype: This may be a read error, as it is one base from a much larger clone. The chain is built from TRBV15 and TRBJ2-3; 9 bases line up with TRBD1. V was clipped by 9 bases and J by 3 bases; unmatched bases: 10. Germline V gives CDR1 LNHNV, CDR2 YYDKDF (reference sequence). The CDR3 has 15 residues. For the CDR3, the DNA is TGTGCCACGGGCACCGGGGACAGGGAAACAGATACGCAGTATTTT. Translated: CATGTGDRETDTQYF.

This clonotype has at least ten counts. The rearrangement joins TRBV20-1 to TRBJ1-2; D possibly corresponds to TRBD1 (6 bases). The germline V gene encodes CDR1 DFQATT and CDR2 SNEGSKA (reference sequence). The germline V and J ends were trimmed by 0 bases and 3 bases, with 11 bases remaining between them. This CDR3 spans 14 amino acids. In nucleotides, the CDR3 is TGCAGTGCTAGAGATCGGGGGGCGGACTATGGCTACACCTTC. Protein sequence: CSARDRGADYGYTF.

This clonotype was detected ten times or more. As DNA, the CDR3 is TGCAGCGTCAGGAACACGAACACCGGGGAGCTGTTTTTT. This translates into CSVRNTNTGELFF. This chain uses TRBV29-1 with TRBJ2-2, with unresolved D. Germline values: CDR1 SQVTM, CDR2 ANQGSEA. Trimming cost V 6 bases and J 0 bases, with 8 bases left between them. The CDR3 consists of 13 residues.

This clonotype turned up a few times. The chain employs TRBV5-1 and TRBJ2-1; the match to TRBD2 covers 7 bases. V trimming: 1 base; J trimming: 6 bases; junction bases outside the gene matches: 7. The CDR3 sequence is 15 residues long. Germline V gene data show CDR1 as SGHRS and CDR2 as YFSETQ. The CDR3 is CASSLRGEGSNEQFF. The CDR3 nucleotides are TGCGCCAGCAGCTTGCGCGGGGAGGGGTCCAATGAGCAGTTCTTC. The full variable domain, completed using reference TRBV5-1 and TRBJ2-1, is KAGVTQTPRYLIKTRGQQVTLSCSPISGHRSVSWYQQTPGQGLQFLFEYFSETQRNKGNFPGRFSGRQFSNSRSEMNVSTLELGDSALYLCASSLRGEGSNEQFFGPGTRLTVL.

This clonotype was recorded once. The chain links TRBV28 to TRBJ2-2; unclear D gene. From germline, CDR1 is MDHEN and CDR2 SYDVKM. The CDR3 is 14 residues long. V lost 6 bases and J lost 5, with 13 bases in between. DNA of the CDR3: TGTGCCAGCAGGTCAGCTGGTCTGACCGGGGAGCTGTTTTTT. This sequence encodes CASRSAGLTGELFF.

This clonotype has ten or more counts. The V gene is TRBV6-9, the J gene TRBJ2-2, with D uncertain. The CDR3 runs 16 residues. Trimming cost V 0 bases and J 7 bases, with 15 bases left between them. Per the germline V gene, CDR1 is MNHGY and CDR2 is SVAAGI. The CDR3 bases are TGTGCCAGCAGTTATTCGTGTAGGATGAGTGACGGGGAGCTGTTTTTT. As protein: CASSYSCRMSDGELFF.

This clonotype was seen many times. The V and J genes are TRBV20-1 and TRBJ1-1; the match to TRBD1 covers 9 bases. This CDR3 region has 15 residues. Trimming at V came to 3 bases and at J to 5 bases, leaving 10 bases not matched to a gene. Germline V lookup: CDR1 DFQATT, CDR2 SNEGSKA (reference sequence). CDR3 amino acids: CSARMGQGLETEAFF. CDR3 in DNA: TGCAGTGCTAGGATGGGACAGGGACTTGAGACTGAAGCTTTCTTT.

This clonotype was recorded many times. CDR3 sequence reads: CASSTQWETQYF. CDR3 nucleotide sequence: TGTGCCAGCAGCACACAGTGGGAGACCCAGTACTTC. The V call is TRBV7-9, the J call TRBJ2-5; D remains unclear. From germline, CDR1 is SEHNR and CDR2 FQNEAQ (reference sequence). The CDR3 runs 12 residues. Trimming stripped 5 bases from V and 5 bases from J, with 9 bases between.

This clonotype has only a few counts. The chain joins TRBV4-1 to TRBJ2-4; D is perhaps TRBD1 (6 bases). The CDR3 spans 14 residues. The V end was cut by 1 base, the J end by 3 bases, with 7 bases between. Germline V gives CDR1 MGHRA, CDR2 YSYEKL. The CDR3 DNA is TGCGCCAGCAGCCAAGGGGACATCAAAAACATTCAGTACTTC. Translating it yields CASSQGDIKNIQYF.